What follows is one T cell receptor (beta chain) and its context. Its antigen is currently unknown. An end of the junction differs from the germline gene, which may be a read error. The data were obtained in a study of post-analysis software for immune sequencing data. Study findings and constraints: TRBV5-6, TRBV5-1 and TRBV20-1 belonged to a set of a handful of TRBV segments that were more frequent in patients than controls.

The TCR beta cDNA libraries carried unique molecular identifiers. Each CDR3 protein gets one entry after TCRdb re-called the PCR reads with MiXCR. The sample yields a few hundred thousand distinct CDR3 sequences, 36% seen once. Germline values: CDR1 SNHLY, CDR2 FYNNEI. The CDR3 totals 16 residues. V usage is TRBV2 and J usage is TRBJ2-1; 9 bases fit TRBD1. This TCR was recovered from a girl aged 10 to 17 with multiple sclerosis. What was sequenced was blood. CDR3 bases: TGTGCCAGCAGGAAACCACCGGGACAGGGTTCCAATGGGCAGTTCTTC. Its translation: CASRKPPGQGSNGQFF. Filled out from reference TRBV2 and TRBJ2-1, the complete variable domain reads EPEVTQTPSHQVTQMGQEVILRCVPISNHLYFYWYRQILGQKVEFLVSFYNNEISEKSEIFDDQFSVERPDGSNFTLKIRSTKLEDSAMYFCASRKPPGQGSNGQFFGPGTRLTVL.